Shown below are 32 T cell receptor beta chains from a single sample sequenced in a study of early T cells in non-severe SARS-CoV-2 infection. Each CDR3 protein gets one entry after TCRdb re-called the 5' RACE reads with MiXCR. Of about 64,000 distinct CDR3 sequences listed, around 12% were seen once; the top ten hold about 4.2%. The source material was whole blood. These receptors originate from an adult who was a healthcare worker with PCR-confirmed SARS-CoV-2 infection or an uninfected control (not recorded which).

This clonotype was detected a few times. DNA of the CDR3: TGTGCCAGCAGCTTAGCGGACAGTTATAATGAAAAACTGTTTTTT. Its protein product is CASSLADSYNEKLFF. The V call is TRBV7-9, the J call TRBJ1-4, with a possible D match to TRBD1 (6 bases). Trimming took off 0 bases at V and 4 bases at J, with 9 bases between the two ends. CDR3 length: 15 amino acids. The germline V gene has CDR1 SEHNR and CDR2 FQNEAQ (reference sequence). Full variable domain (missing parts from reference TRBV7-9 and TRBJ1-4): DTGVSQNPRHKITKRGQNVTFRCDPISEHNRLYWYRQTLGQGPEFLTYFQNEAQLEKSRLLSDRFSAERPKGSFSTLEIQRTEQGDSAMYLCASSLADSYNEKLFFGSGTQLSVL.

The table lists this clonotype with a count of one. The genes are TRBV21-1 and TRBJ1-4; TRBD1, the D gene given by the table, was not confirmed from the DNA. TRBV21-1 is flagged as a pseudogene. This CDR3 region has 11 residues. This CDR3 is CASRAREKLFF. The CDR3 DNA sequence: TGTGCCAGCAGGGCCCGGGAAAAACTGTTTTTT.

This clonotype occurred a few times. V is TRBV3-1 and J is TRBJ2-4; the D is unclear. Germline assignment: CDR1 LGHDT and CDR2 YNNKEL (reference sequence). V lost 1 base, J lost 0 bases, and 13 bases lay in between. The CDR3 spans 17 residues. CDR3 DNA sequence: TGTGCCAGCAGCCAAGTTGCAGGAACTTTAGCCAAAAACATTCAGTACTTC. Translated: CASSQVAGTLAKNIQYF. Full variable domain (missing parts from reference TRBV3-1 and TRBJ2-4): DTAVSQTPKYLVTQMGNDKSIKCEQNLGHDTMYWYKQDSKKFLKIMFSYNNKELIINETVPNRFSPKSPDKAHLNLHINSLELGDSAVYFCASSQVAGTLAKNIQYFGAGTRLSVL.

This CDR3 is CASRTEKQPQHF. The CDR3 region has the DNA TGTGCCAGCAGGACGGAGAAACAGCCCCAGCATTTT. The gene calls are TRBV2 and TRBJ1-5; no firm D call. There are 12 residues in the CDR3. Germline CDR1 is SNHLY and CDR2 is FYNNEI. The V end lost 6 bases, the J end lost 7 bases, and 10 bases lay between the germline ends.

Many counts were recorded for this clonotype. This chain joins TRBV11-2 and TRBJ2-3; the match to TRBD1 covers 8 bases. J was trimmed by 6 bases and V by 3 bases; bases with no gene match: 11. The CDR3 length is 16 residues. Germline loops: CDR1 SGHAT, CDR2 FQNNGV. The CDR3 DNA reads TGTGCCAGCAGCTTCGGGGGACAGGCCAGCTTTGATACGCAGTATTTT. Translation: CASSFGGQASFDTQYF.

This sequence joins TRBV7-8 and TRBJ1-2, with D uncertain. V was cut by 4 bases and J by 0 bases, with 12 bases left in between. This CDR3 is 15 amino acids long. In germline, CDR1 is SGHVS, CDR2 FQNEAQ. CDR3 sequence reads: CASSSMGLSNYGYTF. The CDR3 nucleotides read TGTGCCAGCAGCTCAATGGGCCTATCTAACTATGGCTACACCTTC.

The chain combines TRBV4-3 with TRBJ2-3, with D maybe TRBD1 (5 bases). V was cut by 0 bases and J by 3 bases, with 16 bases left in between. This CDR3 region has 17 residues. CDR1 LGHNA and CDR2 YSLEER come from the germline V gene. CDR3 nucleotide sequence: TGCGCCAGCAGCCAAGATTTAACCAAGGGGCTTACAGATACGCAGTATTTT. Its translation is CASSQDLTKGLTDTQYF.

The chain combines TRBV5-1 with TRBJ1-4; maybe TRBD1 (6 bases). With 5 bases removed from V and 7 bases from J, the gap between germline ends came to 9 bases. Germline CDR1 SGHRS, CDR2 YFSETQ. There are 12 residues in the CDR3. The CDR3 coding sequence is TGCGCCAGCAGAGGGGGAGGTGAAAAACTGTTTTTT. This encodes CASRGGGEKLFF.

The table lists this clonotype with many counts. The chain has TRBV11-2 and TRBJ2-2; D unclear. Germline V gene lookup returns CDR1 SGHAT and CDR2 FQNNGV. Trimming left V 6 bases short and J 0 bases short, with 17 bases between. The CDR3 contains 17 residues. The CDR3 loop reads CASRKLLGQTNTGELFF. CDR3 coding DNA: TGTGCCAGCAGGAAACTTCTGGGTCAGACGAACACCGGGGAGCTGTTTTTT.

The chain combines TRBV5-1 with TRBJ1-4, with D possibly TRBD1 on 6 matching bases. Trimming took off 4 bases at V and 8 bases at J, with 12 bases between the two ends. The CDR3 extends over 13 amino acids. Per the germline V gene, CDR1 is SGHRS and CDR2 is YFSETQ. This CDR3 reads CASSLGTFEKLFF. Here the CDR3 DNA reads TGCGCCAGCAGCCTCGGGACATTCGAAAAACTGTTTTTT.

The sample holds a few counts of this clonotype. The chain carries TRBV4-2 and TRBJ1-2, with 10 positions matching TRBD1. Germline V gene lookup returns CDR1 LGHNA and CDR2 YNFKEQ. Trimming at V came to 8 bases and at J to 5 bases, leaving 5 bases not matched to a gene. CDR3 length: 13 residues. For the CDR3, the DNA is TGTGCCAGCGGTAGGGACAGGGGTTATGGCTACACCTTC. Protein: CASGRDRGYGYTF.

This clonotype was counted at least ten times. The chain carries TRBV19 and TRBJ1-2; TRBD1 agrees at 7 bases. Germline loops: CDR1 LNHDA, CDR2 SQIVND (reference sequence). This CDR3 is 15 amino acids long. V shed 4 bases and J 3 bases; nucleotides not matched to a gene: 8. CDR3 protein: CASSTRRQGDYGYTF. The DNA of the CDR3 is TGTGCCAGTAGTACCCGGAGACAGGGAGACTATGGCTACACCTTC.

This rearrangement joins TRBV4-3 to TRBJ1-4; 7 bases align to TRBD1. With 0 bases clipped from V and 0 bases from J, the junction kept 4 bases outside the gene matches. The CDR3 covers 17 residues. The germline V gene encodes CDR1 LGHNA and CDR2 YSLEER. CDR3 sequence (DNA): TGCGCCAGCAGCCAAGATAGGACAGGTACAACTAATGAAAAACTGTTTTTT. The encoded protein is CASSQDRTGTTNEKLFF.

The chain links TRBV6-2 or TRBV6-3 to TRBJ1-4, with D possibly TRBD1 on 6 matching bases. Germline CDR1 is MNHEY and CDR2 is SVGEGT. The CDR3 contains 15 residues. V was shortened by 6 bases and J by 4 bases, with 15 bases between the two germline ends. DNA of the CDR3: TGTGCCAGCAGAACGCCAGGACAGATTAATGAAAAACTGTTTTTT. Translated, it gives CASRTPGQINEKLFF.

Here the CDR3 reads CASSPHAARSGELFF. As DNA, the CDR3 is TGTGCCAGCAGTCCTCATGCGGCAAGGAGCGGGGAGCTGTTTTTT. The rearrangement links TRBV12-3 or TRBV12-4 to TRBJ2-2, with D hard to call. Between the trimmed V and J ends, which lost 5 bases and 7 bases, there was a span of 17 bases. The CDR3 spans 15 residues.

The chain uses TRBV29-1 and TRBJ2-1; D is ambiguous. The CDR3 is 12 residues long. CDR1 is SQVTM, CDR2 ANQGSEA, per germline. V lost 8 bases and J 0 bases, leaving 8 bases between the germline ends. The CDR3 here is CSHKSSYNEQFF. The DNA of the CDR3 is TGCAGCCATAAGAGCTCCTACAATGAGCAGTTCTTC.

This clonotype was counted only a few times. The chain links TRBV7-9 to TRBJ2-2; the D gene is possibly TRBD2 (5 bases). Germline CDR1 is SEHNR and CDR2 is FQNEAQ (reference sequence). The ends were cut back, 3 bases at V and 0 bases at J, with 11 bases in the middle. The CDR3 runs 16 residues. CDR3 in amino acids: CASSLWRATNTGELFF. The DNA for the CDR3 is TGTGCCAGCAGCTTGTGGCGGGCAACGAACACCGGGGAGCTGTTTTTT.

The CDR3 bases are TGCAGTGCTAGAGGGACTAGCGACACCGGGGAGCTGTTTTTT. Its protein product is CSARGTSDTGELFF. The V and J genes are TRBV20-1 and TRBJ2-2, with TRBD2 matching 9 bases. The V gene end was trimmed by 1 base and the J gene end by 3 bases; junction bases not matched to a gene: 0. The CDR3 length is 14 residues. The germline CDR1 and CDR2 sequences are DFQATT and SNEGSKA (reference sequence).

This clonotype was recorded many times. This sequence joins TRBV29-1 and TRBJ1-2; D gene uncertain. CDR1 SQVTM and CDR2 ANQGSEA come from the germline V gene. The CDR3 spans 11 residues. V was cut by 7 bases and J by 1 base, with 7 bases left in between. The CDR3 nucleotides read TGCAGCGGTGGCGGTAACTATGGCTACACCTTC. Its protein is CSGGGNYGYTF.

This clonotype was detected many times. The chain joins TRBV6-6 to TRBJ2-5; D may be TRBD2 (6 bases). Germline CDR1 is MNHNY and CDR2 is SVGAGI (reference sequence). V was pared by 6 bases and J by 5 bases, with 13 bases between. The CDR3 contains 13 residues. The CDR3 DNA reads TGTGCCAGCAGGGGAGCGGGCCAGGAGACCCAGTACTTC. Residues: CASRGAGQETQYF.

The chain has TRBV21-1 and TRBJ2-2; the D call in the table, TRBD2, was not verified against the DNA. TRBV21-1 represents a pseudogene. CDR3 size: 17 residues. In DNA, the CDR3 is TGTGCCAGCAGCAAATTTCCCTCTGAGCGGGGGGCCGGGGAGCTGTTTTTT. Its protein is CASSKFPSERGAGELFF.

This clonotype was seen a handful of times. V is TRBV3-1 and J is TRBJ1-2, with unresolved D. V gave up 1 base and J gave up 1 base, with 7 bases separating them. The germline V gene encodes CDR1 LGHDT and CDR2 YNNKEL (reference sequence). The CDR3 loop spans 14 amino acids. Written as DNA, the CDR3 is TGTGCCAGCAGCCAAGTAGATTTTAACTATGGCTACACCTTC. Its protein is CASSQVDFNYGYTF. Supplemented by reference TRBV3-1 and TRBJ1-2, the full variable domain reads DTAVSQTPKYLVTQMGNDKSIKCEQNLGHDTMYWYKQDSKKFLKIMFSYNNKELIINETVPNRFSPKSPDKAHLNLHINSLELGDSAVYFCASSQVDFNYGYTFGSGTRLTVV.

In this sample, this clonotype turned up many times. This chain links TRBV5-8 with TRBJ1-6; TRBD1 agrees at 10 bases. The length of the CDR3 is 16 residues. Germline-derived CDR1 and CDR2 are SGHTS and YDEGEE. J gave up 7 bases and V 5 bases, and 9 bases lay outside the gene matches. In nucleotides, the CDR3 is TGTGCCAGCAGGACGGACAGGGGGGTTCCCAATTCACCCCTCCACTTT. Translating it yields CASRTDRGVPNSPLHF.

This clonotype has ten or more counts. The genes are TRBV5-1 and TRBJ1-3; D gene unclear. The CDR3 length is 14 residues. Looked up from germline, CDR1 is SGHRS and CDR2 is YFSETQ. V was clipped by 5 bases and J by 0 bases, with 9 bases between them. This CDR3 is CASRLQPSGNTIYF. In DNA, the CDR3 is TGCGCCAGCAGATTACAGCCCTCTGGAAACACCATATATTTT. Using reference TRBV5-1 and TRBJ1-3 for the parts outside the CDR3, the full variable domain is KAGVTQTPRYLIKTRGQQVTLSCSPISGHRSVSWYQQTPGQGLQFLFEYFSETQRNKGNFPGRFSGRQFSNSRSEMNVSTLELGDSALYLCASRLQPSGNTIYFGEGSWLTVV.

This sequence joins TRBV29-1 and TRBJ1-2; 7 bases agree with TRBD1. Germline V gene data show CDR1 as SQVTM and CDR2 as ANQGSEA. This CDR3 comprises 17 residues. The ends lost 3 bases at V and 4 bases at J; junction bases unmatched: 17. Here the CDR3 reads CSVEALGRDRVAYGYTF. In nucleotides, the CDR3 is TGCAGCGTTGAGGCATTAGGACGAGACAGGGTGGCCTATGGCTACACCTTC.

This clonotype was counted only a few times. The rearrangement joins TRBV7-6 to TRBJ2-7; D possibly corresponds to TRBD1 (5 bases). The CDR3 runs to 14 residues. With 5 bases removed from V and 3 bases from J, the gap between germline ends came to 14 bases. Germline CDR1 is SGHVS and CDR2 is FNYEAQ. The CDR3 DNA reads TGTGCCAGCAGCCCTAGGGGCAGATACTACGAGCAGTACTTC. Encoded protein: CASSPRGRYYEQYF.

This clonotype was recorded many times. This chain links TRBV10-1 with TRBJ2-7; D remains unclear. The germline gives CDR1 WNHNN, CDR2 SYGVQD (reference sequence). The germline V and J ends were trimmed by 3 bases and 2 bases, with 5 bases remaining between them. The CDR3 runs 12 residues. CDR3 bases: TGCGCCAGCAGTGAAGGACCCTACGAGCAGTACTTC. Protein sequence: CASSEGPYEQYF.

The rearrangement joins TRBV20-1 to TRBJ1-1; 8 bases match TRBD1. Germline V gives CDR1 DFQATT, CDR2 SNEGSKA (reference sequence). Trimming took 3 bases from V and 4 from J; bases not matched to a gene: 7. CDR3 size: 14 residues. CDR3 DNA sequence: TGCAGTGCTAGGAGGAGGACAGGGTTCACTGAAGCTTTCTTT. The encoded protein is CSARRRTGFTEAFF.

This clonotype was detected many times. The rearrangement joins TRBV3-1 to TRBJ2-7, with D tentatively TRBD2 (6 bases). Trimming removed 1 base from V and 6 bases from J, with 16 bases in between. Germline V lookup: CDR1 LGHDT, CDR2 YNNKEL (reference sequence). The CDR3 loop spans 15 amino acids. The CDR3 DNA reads TGTGCCAGCAGCCAAGTAGTAGGCGGGACTGGCGAGCAGTACTTC. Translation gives CASSQVVGGTGEQYF.

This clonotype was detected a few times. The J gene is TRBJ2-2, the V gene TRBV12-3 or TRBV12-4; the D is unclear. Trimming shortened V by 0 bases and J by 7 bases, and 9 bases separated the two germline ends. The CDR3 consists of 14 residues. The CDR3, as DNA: TGTGCCAGCAGTTTAGCTCCAATAGGCGGGGAGCTGTTTTTT. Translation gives CASSLAPIGGELFF.

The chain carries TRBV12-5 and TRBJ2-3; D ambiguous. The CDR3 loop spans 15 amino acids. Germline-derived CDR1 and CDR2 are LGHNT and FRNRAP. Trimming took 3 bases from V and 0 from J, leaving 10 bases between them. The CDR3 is CASGLEHSSTDTQYF. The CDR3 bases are TGTGCTAGTGGTTTAGAACACTCTAGCACAGATACGCAGTATTTT.

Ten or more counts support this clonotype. The CDR3, as DNA: TGTGCCAGCAGCCGGGACAGGGGAGCGGAGACCCAGTACTTC. This translates into CASSRDRGAETQYF. The J gene is TRBJ2-5, the V gene TRBV4-2; 10 bases match TRBD1. Losses at the gene ends were 4 bases for V and 5 bases for J; bases not matched to a gene: 4. The V gene's germline CDR1 is LGHNA and CDR2 YNFKEQ. The CDR3 has 14 amino acids.